This T cell receptor beta chain was documented in a study of CXCR3-negative and CXCR3-positive naive CD8 T cells. Points from the study as a whole: CXCR3 expression dropped partially after cryopreservation, and most assays relied on fresh PBMCs. Researchers report that CXCR3-positive naive cells carry more hydrophobic TRB CDR3s than CXCR3-negative naive cells.

UMI-labeled 5' RACE TRB cDNA libraries were prepared from the cells. TCRdb reprocessed the 5' RACE reads, keeping one entry per CDR3 protein, no DNA. This listing includes 100,000 to 150,000 distinct CDR3 sequences. This CDR3 contains 19 residues. Germline assignment: CDR1 SGDLS and CDR2 YYNGEE. Every individual CD8+ T cell subset underwent sorting in triplicate at approximately 310,000 cells apiece. CD45RO-CCR7+CD27+CD95- was the phenotype of naive CD8+ T cells. Note on this clonotype: The target antigen is unknown.

The chain is built from TRBV9 and TRBJ2-5; TCRdb returns TRBD2, unconfirmable since there is no DNA. The TCR was taken from a human donor in good health. Some clones in this sample may be carry-over from other donors' samples. What was sequenced was naive CXCR3+ CD8+ T cells from blood. Subset in this sample: CD45RO-CCR7+CD27+CD95- naive CD8+ T cells expressing CXCR3 (TNR3+). This CDR3 reads CASSPHAVTSGGEMETQYF.